Listed here is a single T cell receptor (beta chain). Its cognate antigen is unknown. V lost 4 bases to trimming and J lost 0 bases; unmatched junction nucleotides: 14. The germline V gene encodes CDR1 SEHNR and CDR2 FQNEAQ (reference sequence). The CDR3 has 18 amino acids. This specimen belongs to a study of cytomegalovirus exposure and HLA in healthy donors. Points from the study as a whole: Analysis was performed later, and it showed HLA-associated TCR beta chains to be more clonally expanded than equally common others. Some V segments could not be told apart, so they were left out, TRBV6-2 and TRBV6-3 among them. Later analysis associated a missense DCLRE1C variant with TCR beta V- and J-gene trimming.

Primers included in the PCR were 60 Vbeta and 13 Jbeta primers. Assay: immunoSEQ multiplex PCR; the TCRdb copy retains only in-frame clones and omits some. This table has over 150,000 clones, approximately 85% appearing once. What was sequenced was PBMCs. The TCR was taken from a girl aged 5-17 years in good health and CMV-seropositive. This chain uses TRBV7-9 with TRBJ1-1; 7 positions match TRBD1. DNA of the CDR3: TGTGCCAGCAGCTCCCGGACCCGGTTGGGACAGATGAACACTGAAGCTTTCTTT. Amino acid sequence: CASSSRTRLGQMNTEAFF.